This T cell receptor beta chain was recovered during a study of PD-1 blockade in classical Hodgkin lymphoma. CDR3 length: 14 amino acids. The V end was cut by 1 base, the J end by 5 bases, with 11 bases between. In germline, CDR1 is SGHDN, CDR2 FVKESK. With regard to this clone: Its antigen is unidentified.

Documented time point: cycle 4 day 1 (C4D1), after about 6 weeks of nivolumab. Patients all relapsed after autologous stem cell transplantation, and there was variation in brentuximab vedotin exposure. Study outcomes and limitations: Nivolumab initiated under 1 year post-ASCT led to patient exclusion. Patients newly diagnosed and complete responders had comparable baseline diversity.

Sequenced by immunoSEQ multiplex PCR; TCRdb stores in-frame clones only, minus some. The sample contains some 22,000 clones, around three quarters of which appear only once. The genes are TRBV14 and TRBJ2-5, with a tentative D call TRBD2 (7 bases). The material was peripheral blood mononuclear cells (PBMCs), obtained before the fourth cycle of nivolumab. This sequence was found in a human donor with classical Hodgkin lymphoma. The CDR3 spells CASSQVGGRETQYF. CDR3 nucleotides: TGTGCCAGCAGCCAAGTGGGGGGGCGTGAGACCCAGTACTTC.